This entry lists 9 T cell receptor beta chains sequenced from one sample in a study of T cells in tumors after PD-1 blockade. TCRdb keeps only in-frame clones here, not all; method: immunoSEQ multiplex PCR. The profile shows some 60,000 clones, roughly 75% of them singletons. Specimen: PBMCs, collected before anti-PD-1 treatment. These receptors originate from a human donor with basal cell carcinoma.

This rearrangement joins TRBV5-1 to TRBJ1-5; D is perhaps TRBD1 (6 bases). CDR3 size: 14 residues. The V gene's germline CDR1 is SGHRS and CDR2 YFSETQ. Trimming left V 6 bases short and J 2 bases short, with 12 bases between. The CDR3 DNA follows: TGCGCCAGCAAGGTTAGGGGGGGCAATCAGCCCCAGCATTTT. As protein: CASKVRGGNQPQHF.

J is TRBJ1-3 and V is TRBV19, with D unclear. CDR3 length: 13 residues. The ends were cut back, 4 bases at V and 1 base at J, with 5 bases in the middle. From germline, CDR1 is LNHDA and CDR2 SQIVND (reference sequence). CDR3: CASSKSSGNTIYF. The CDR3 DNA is TGTGCCAGTAGTAAGAGTTCTGGAAACACCATATATTTT.

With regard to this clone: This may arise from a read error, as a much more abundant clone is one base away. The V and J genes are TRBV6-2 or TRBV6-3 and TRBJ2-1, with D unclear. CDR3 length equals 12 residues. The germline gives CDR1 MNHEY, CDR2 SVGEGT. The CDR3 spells CASSYSHNEQLF. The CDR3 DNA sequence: TGTGCCAGCAGTTACTCACACAATGAGCAGCTCTTC.

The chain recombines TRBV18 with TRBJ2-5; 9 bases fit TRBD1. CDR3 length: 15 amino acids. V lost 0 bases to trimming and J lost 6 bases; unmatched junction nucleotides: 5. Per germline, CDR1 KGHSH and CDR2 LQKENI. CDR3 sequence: CASSPPGQGGKTQYF. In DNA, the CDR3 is TGTGCCAGCTCACCACCGGGACAGGGAGGAAAGACCCAGTACTTC.

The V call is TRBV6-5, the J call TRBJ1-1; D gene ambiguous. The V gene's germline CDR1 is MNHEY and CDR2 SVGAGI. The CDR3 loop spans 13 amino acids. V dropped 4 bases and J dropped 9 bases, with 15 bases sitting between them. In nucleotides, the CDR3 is TGTGCCAGCAGTTTAGGAGACTCCAGCCAAGCTTTCTTT. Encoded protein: CASSLGDSSQAFF.

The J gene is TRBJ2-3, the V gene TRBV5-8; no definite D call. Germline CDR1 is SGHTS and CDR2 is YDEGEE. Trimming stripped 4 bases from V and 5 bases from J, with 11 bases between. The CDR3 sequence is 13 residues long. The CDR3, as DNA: TGTGCCAGCAGCGGACGGGCTTTAGATACGCAGTATTTT. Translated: CASSGRALDTQYF.

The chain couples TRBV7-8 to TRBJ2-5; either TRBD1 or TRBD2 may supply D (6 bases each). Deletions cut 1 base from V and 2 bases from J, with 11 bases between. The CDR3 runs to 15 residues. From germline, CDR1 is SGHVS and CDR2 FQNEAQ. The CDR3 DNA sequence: TGTGCCAGCAGCTTAGTAGGGGGGCAGCAAGAGACCCAGTACTTC. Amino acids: CASSLVGGQQETQYF.

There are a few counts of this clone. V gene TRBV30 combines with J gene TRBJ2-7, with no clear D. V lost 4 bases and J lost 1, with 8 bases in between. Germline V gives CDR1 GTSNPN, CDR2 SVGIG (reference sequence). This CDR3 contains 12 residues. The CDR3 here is CAWTSLSYEQYF. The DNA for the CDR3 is TGTGCCTGGACCAGTCTGTCCTACGAGCAGTACTTC.

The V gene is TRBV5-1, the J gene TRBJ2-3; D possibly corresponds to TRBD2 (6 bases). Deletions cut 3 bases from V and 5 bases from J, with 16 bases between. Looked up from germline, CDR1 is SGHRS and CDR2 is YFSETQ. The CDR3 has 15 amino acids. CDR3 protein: CASSSGTRLVDTQYF. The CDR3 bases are TGCGCCAGCAGCTCCGGGACTCGATTGGTAGATACGCAGTATTTT. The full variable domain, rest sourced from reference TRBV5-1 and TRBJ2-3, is KAGVTQTPRYLIKTRGQQVTLSCSPISGHRSVSWYQQTPGQGLQFLFEYFSETQRNKGNFPGRFSGRQFSNSRSEMNVSTLELGDSALYLCASSSGTRLVDTQYFGPGTRLTVL.